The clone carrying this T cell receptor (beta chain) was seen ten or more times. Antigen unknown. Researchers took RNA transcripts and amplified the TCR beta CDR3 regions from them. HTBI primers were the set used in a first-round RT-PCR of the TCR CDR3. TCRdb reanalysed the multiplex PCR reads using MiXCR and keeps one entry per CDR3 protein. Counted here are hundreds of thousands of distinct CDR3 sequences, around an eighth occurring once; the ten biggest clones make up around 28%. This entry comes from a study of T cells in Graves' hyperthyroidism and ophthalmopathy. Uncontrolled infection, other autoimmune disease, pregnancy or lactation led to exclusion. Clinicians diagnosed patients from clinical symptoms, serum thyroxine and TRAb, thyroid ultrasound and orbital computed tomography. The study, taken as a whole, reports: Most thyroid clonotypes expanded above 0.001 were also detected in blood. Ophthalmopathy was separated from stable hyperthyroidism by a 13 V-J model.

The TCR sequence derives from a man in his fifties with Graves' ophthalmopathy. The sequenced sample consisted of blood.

CDR3 region: CASSPFGGRNTGELFF. CDR3 nucleotides: TGTGCCAGCAGCCCTTTCGGGGGTCGTAACACCGGGGAGCTGTTTTTT. The rearrangement joins TRBV7-9 to TRBJ2-2, with D perhaps TRBD2 (6 bases). The CDR3 consists of 16 residues. Germline CDR1 SEHNR, CDR2 FQNEAQ (reference sequence). V dropped 5 bases and J dropped 2 bases, with 15 bases sitting between them.